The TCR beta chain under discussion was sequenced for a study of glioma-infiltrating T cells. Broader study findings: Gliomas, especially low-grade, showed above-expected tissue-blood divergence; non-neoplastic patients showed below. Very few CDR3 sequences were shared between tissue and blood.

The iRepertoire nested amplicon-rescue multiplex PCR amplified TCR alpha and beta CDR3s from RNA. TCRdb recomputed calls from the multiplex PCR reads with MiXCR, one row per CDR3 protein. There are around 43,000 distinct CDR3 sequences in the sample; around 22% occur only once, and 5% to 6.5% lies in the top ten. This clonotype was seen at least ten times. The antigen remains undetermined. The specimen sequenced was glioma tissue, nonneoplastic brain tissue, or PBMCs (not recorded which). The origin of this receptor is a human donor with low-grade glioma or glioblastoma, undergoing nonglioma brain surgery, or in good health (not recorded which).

CDR3 protein: CASSSQGSGNTIYF. DNA for the CDR3: TGTGCCAGCAGCTCCCAGGGGAGTGGAAACACCATATATTTT. This chain connects TRBV7-2 to TRBJ1-3; the D gene is possibly TRBD1 (6 bases). V lost 4 bases and J lost 3, with 10 bases in between. The CDR3 length is 14 residues. The germline gives CDR1 SGHTA, CDR2 FQGNSA.